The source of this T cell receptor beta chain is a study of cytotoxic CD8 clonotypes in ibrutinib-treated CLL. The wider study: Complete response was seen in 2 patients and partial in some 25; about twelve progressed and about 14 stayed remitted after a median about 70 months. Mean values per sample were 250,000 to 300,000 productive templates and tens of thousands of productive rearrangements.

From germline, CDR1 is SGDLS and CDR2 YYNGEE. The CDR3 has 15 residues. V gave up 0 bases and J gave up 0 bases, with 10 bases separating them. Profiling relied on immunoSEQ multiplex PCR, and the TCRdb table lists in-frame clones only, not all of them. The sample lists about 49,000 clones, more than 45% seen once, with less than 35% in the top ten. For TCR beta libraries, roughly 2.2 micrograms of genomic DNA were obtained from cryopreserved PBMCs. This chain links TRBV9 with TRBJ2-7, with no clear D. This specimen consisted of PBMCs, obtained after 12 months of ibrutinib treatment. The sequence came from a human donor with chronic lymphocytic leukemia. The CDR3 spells CASSVGSGFSYEQYF. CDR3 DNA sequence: TGTGCCAGCAGCGTAGGATCGGGCTTCTCCTACGAGCAGTACTTC. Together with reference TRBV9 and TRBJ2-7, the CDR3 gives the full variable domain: DSGVTQTPKHLITATGQRVTLRCSPRSGDLSVYWYQQSLDQGLQFLIQYYNGEERAKGNILERFSAQQFPDLHSELNLSSLELGDSALYFCASSVGSGFSYEQYFGPGTRLTVT.